This TCR beta chain was sequenced in a study of blood T cell repertoires in COVID-19. The method was immunoSEQ multiplex PCR; TCRdb's version includes in-frame clones alone and lacks a portion of them. The data hold tens of thousands of clones, with around 90% observed a single time. Germline CDR1 SGHRS, CDR2 YFSETQ. There are 14 residues in the CDR3. V was clipped by 1 base and J by 4 bases, with 10 bases between them. The V call is TRBV5-1, the J call TRBJ2-3; D is unresolved. The TCR was taken from a human donor with active COVID-19. The donor label of this sample is uncertain. Sequencing was done on a sample of peripheral blood. The CDR3 DNA is TGCGCCAGCAGCTTGATGCTAGTCTCAGATACGCAGTATTTT. This gives the protein CASSLMLVSDTQYF.